These 14 T cell receptor beta chains originate from one sample sequenced in a study of regulatory T cells in long-lasting Graves disease. TCRdb re-called the reads with MiXCR, one entry per CDR3 protein. The profile shows 760 or so distinct CDR3 sequences, about 84% of them singletons. Preparation of the TCR library used RNA extracted from PBMCs. The sample consisted of peripheral blood mononuclear cells (PBMCs), taken with antithyroid drug treatment, in newly diagnosed or persistent Graves disease (not recorded which). All receptors derive from a woman aged 18-30 years with Graves disease.

This clonotype has only a few counts. The chain employs TRBV28 and TRBJ1-3; D uncertain. CDR3 length: 13 residues. V was pared by 6 bases and J by 4 bases, with 10 bases between. Germline values: CDR1 MDHEN, CDR2 SYDVKM. The chain's CDR3 is CASSPPTGNTIYF. The CDR3 nucleotides read TGTGCCAGCAGCCCACCGACAGGAAACACCATATATTTT.

This clonotype was seen once. CDR3 bases: TGTGCCATCAGAGTCGACGGTGACTATGGCTACACCTTC. This translates into CAIRVDGDYGYTF. This chain joins TRBV10-3 and TRBJ1-2; no clear D gene. CDR3 length equals 13 residues. Germline V gene sequence: CDR1 ENHRY, CDR2 SYGVKD. V was trimmed by 6 bases and J by 3 bases, leaving 11 bases between them.

The rearrangement joins TRBV7-9 to TRBJ2-7; 9 bases fit TRBD2. Germline V gives CDR1 SEHNR, CDR2 FQNEAQ (reference sequence). The V gene end was trimmed by 2 bases and the J gene end by 3 bases; junction bases not matched to a gene: 5. CDR3 length equals 15 residues. The chain's CDR3 is CASSLWLAGNYEQYF. The CDR3 DNA reads TGTGCCAGCAGCTTATGGCTAGCGGGGAACTACGAGCAGTACTTC.

This chain joins TRBV6-1 and TRBJ2-1; maybe TRBD1 (5 bases). The CDR3 spans 16 residues. V was cut by 4 bases and J by 0 bases, with 13 bases left in between. The germline V gene has CDR1 MNHNS and CDR2 SASEGT. The CDR3 is CASSAKGLSSYNEQFF. The CDR3 DNA reads as TGTGCCAGCAGTGCCAAGGGGTTGAGCTCCTACAATGAGCAGTTCTTC.

A remark on this clonotype: At one end, the junction sequence differs from germline, possibly due to a read error. V and J are TRBV5-8 and TRBJ2-5, with 12 positions matching TRBD2. The CDR3 runs 15 residues. Germline CDR1 SGHTS, CDR2 YDEGEE. The CDR3 here is CASSSGLAGLETQYF. CDR3 bases: TGTGCCAGTAGCTCCGGACTAGCGGGGCTGGAGACCCAGTACTTC.

This chain connects TRBV29-1 to TRBJ2-1, with 9 bases matching TRBD1. The V gene end was trimmed by 7 bases and the J gene end by 8 bases; junction bases not matched to a gene: 12. CDR1 is SQVTM, CDR2 ANQGSEA, per germline. CDR3 length: 14 residues. CDR3 bases: TGCAGCGCCTCCGGGACAGGGAAATCCTATGAGCAGTTCTTC. It yields the protein CSASGTGKSYEQFF.

This clonotype has only a few counts. The chain carries TRBV6-2 or TRBV6-3 and TRBJ2-3, with D maybe TRBD2 (6 bases). The CDR3 consists of 15 residues. The V end was cut by 2 bases, the J end by 2 bases, with 11 bases between. Germline-derived CDR1 and CDR2 are MNHEY and SVGEGT. The CDR3 sequence is CASSYGGSNTDTQYF. CDR3 DNA sequence: TGTGCCAGCAGTTACGGAGGGAGCAACACAGATACGCAGTATTTT.

This clonotype was seen just once. V gene TRBV28 combines with J gene TRBJ2-7; D could derive from TRBD1 or TRBD2 (5 bases each). V was clipped by 10 bases and J by 4 bases, with 17 bases between them. CDR1 and CDR2 from the germline V gene are MDHEN and SYDVKM. This CDR3 is built from 13 residues. CDR3 sequence (DNA): TGTGCCACCGGGGCAGTCCTTGTTTACGAGCAGTACTTC. This codes for CATGAVLVYEQYF.

The J gene is TRBJ2-2, the V gene TRBV4-1; TRBD1 is a possible D gene (5 bases). Germline CDR1 reads MGHRA; CDR2 reads YSYEKL. This CDR3 comprises 14 residues. Trimming left V 7 bases short and J 7 bases short, with 16 bases between. The CDR3 nucleotides read TGCGCCAGCACCACCCCTGGGGCCATCGGGGAGCTGTTTTTT. Protein sequence: CASTTPGAIGELFF.

The chain carries TRBV6-4 and TRBJ2-1; no definite D call. Trimming removed 2 bases at V and 6 bases at J, with 8 bases between. Germline assignment: CDR1 MRHNA and CDR2 SNTAGT. The CDR3 consists of 13 residues. The CDR3 loop is CASSDRYSNEQFF. CDR3 nucleotide sequence: TGTGCCAGCAGTGACAGGTACAGCAATGAGCAGTTCTTC.

The chain couples TRBV20-1 to TRBJ2-3; 11 bases are shared with TRBD2. Per the germline V gene, CDR1 is DFQATT and CDR2 is SNEGSKA (reference sequence). CDR3 size: 15 residues. J was trimmed by 6 bases and V by 3 bases; bases with no gene match: 8. CDR3 bases: TGCAGTGCTAGCCATCTAGCGGGGGGTGGGGATACGCAGTATTTT. This codes for CSASHLAGGGDTQYF.

This chain links TRBV12-3 or TRBV12-4 with TRBJ1-2, with TRBD1 as a possible D gene (5 bases). Trimming removed 3 bases at V and 5 bases at J, with 10 bases between. The CDR3 length is 13 residues. The DNA of the CDR3 is TGTGCCAGCAGTTTTAGGGAGGGGTATGGCTACACCTTC. Its protein product is CASSFREGYGYTF.

The chain employs TRBV19 and TRBJ1-2; 8 bases fit TRBD1. Looked up from germline, CDR1 is LNHDA and CDR2 is SQIVND (reference sequence). CDR3 length: 15 amino acids. J gave up 4 bases and V 3 bases, and 7 bases lay outside the gene matches. The chain's CDR3 is CASSMGQDRSYGYTF. CDR3 bases: TGTGCCAGTAGTATGGGACAGGACAGATCCTATGGCTACACCTTC.

The V and J genes are TRBV27 and TRBJ2-2, with D possibly being TRBD1 (5 bases). In germline, CDR1 is MNHEY, CDR2 SMNVEV (reference sequence). The CDR3 runs 14 residues. V was trimmed by 3 bases and J by 6 bases, leaving 11 bases between them. This CDR3 reads CASSFTQGAGELFF. The CDR3 DNA sequence: TGTGCCAGCAGTTTTACTCAGGGCGCCGGGGAGCTGTTTTTT.